A single T cell receptor (beta chain) is shown here with its context. The target antigen is unknown. One entry per CDR3 protein, without DNA, is what TCRdb gives after re-calling the 5' RACE reads. The listing records about 350,000 distinct CDR3 sequences. This CDR3 is built from 17 residues. This sample is drawn from a study of monozygotic twins with inflammatory bowel disease. Findings and limits, study-wide: A single strong IBD-associated signal or clonotype was not supported by the findings.

The gene calls are TRBV12-3 or TRBV12-4 and TRBJ1-5. This clonotype was obtained from a human donor with ulcerative colitis or Crohn's disease, or a healthy co-twin of an affected twin (not recorded which). Input material: blood. The CDR3: CASSTGPAGGPVQPQHF.